This record covers a single TCR beta chain. Clones were sequenced by immunoSEQ multiplex PCR, and TCRdb holds only the in-frame ones, with some missing. The data contain around 5,000 clones, about 80% of them singletons. Two lung cancer pathologists independently confirmed each histologic diagnosis. The germline gives CDR1 SGHAT, CDR2 FQNNGV. The CDR3 runs to 15 residues. Deletions cut 2 bases from V and 10 bases from J, with 18 bases between. The sample comes from a study of immune evolution from preneoplasia to lung adenocarcinoma. The clonotype originates from a person aged 70 to 80 with lung adenocarcinoma. This chain connects TRBV11-2 to TRBJ2-1, with unresolved D. Sequenced input: FFPE minimally invasive lung adenocarcinoma tissue. The CDR3 bases are TGTGCCAGCAGCTTATCGTGGGCCCACCAAAAGGAGCAGTTCTTC. Translating it yields CASSLSWAHQKEQFF.